Each of the 25 T cell receptor beta chains below was sequenced from the same sample in a study of blood T cell repertoires in COVID-19 (dated by TCRdb to the early 2020s). Receptors were amplified or captured by the immunoSEQ multiplex PCR assay. The table comes from immuneACCESS by way of TCRdb, which keeps in-frame sequences with V and J called. Part of the clones is missing from these tables; in studies checked, under half for an unresolved V gene and the rest for unknown reasons. Within this sample are about 280,000 clones, with approximately 90% of them counted one time only. About 4.2% of the sample lies in the top ten. Sequencing was carried out using peripheral blood. The receptors were sampled from a man aged 35-49 years with acute or convalescent COVID-19.

This chain joins TRBV11-3 and TRBJ2-2; 7 bases are shared with TRBD1. V lost 1 base to trimming and J lost 3 bases; unmatched junction nucleotides: 5. The CDR3 is 16 amino acids. From germline, CDR1 is SGHNT and CDR2 YENEEA. The CDR3 DNA follows: TGTGCCAGCAGCTTAGGCAGACAGGGAGACACCGGGGAGCTGTTTTTT. Protein: CASSLGRQGDTGELFF. The full variable domain, its missing parts supplied by reference TRBV11-3 and TRBJ2-2, is EAGVVQSPRYKIIEKKQPVAFWCNPISGHNTLYWYLQNLGQGPELLIRYENEEAVDDSQLPKDRFSAERLKGVDSTLKIQPAELGDSAVYLCASSLGRQGDTGELFFGEGSRLTVL.

The chain uses TRBV7-8 and TRBJ2-7; possibly TRBD2 for D (6 bases). The length of the CDR3 is 13 residues. Germline CDR1 SGHVS, CDR2 FQNEAQ. Trimming removed 6 bases from V and 3 bases from J, with 12 bases in between. CDR3 sequence (DNA): TGTGCCAGCAGTCGAGGGCGGGGCTACGAGCAGTACTTC. It is translated as CASSRGRGYEQYF. Variable domain in full (rest from reference TRBV7-8 and TRBJ2-7): GAGVSQSPRYKVAKRGQDVALRCDPISGHVSLFWYQQALGQGPEFLTYFQNEAQLDKSGLPSDRFFAERPEGSVSTLKIQRTQQEDSAVYLCASSRGRGYEQYFGPGTRLTVT.

The chain employs TRBV21-1 and TRBJ1-1; no check of the table's D call, TRBD1, against the DNA was made. TRBV21-1 is designated a pseudogene. The CDR3 is made up of 14 amino acids. CDR3 nucleotides: TGTGCCAGCAGCGCAAGCCACAGGGCCACTGAAGCTTTCTTT. Translated: CASSASHRATEAFF.

V gene TRBV9 combines with J gene TRBJ2-2; tentative D call: TRBD2 (6 bases). The CDR3 consists of 15 residues. Between the trimmed V and J ends, which lost 2 bases and 4 bases, there was a span of 12 bases. Germline V gene data show CDR1 as SGDLS and CDR2 as YYNGEE. CDR3: CASSVGTLGTGELFF. For the CDR3, the DNA is TGTGCCAGCAGCGTCGGGACTTTGGGCACCGGGGAGCTGTTTTTT.

The V and J genes are TRBV2 and TRBJ2-1, with a possible D match to TRBD1 (6 bases). V was shortened by 8 bases and J by 0 bases, with 11 bases between the two germline ends. This CDR3 spans 14 amino acids. Germline values: CDR1 SNHLY, CDR2 FYNNEI. The CDR3 loop is CASGRGNSYNEQFF. As DNA, the CDR3 is TGTGCCAGCGGCAGGGGTAACTCCTACAATGAGCAGTTCTTC.

A word on this clone: Other DNA sequences in the sample encode the same CDR3. CDR3 in amino acids: CATSDLGQGGGYTF. The CDR3 region has the DNA TGTGCCACCAGTGATTTGGGGCAGGGCGGCGGCTACACCTTC. This rearrangement joins TRBV24-1 to TRBJ1-2, with D possibly TRBD1 on 5 matching bases. CDR1 and CDR2 from the germline V gene are KGHDR and SFDVKD. V lost 0 bases and J lost 8, with 12 bases in between. The CDR3 extends over 14 amino acids.

The V gene is TRBV6-5, the J gene TRBJ1-1; 11 positions match TRBD1. Germline V CDR1 and CDR2: MNHEY, SVGAGI. V was clipped by 6 bases and J by 4 bases; unmatched bases: 4. The CDR3 has 14 amino acids. CDR3 DNA sequence: TGTGCCAGCAGGCTGGGACAGGGGGTCACTGAAGCTTTCTTT. Its protein is CASRLGQGVTEAFF.

This clone was recorded only once. This sequence joins TRBV18 and TRBJ2-7, with D perhaps TRBD1 (5 bases). Germline values: CDR1 KGHSH, CDR2 LQKENI. The CDR3 runs to 15 residues. Deletions cut 6 bases from V and 5 bases from J, with 20 bases between. The CDR3 coding sequence is TGTGCCAGCTCGTTGTCAGGGTGGGTATCCGACGAGCAGTACTTC. Translating gives CASSLSGWVSDEQYF.

The chain combines TRBV6-2 or TRBV6-3 with TRBJ2-1, with 7 positions matching TRBD1. This CDR3 region has 16 residues. Germline CDR1 and CDR2: MNHEY and SVGEGT. J lost 4 bases, V lost 0 bases, and 6 bases had no gene match. CDR3: CASSYSRDSSYNEQFF. CDR3 DNA: TGTGCCAGCAGTTACTCCCGGGACAGTAGTTACAATGAGCAGTTCTTC.

Worth noting for this clone: The sample has other DNA sequences that encode this CDR3 too. The chain employs TRBV28 and TRBJ1-5; weak D call: TRBD1 (5 bases). From germline, CDR1 is MDHEN and CDR2 SYDVKM. The CDR3 is made up of 12 amino acids. Trimming stripped 6 bases from V and 7 bases from J, with 10 bases between. CDR3 amino acids: CASSPRGQPQHF. For the CDR3, the DNA is TGTGCCAGCAGCCCCCGGGGGCAGCCCCAGCATTTT.

The V call is TRBV18, the J call TRBJ2-7; 7 nucleotides match TRBD1. V gave up 3 bases and J gave up 12 bases; unmatched junction bases: 11. Germline V lookup: CDR1 KGHSH, CDR2 LQKENI. The CDR3 has 13 residues. The CDR3 is CASSPSPTGLMYF. CDR3 DNA: TGTGCCAGCTCACCCAGCCCGACAGGGTTGATGTACTTC.

The V and J genes are TRBV7-9 and TRBJ1-3; 8 nucleotides match TRBD1. The CDR3 has 17 residues. Germline CDR1 and CDR2: SEHNR and FQNEAQ (reference sequence). The V segment lost 3 bases and the J segment 0 bases; nucleotides outside the gene matches: 7. CDR3 nucleotide sequence: TGTGCCAGCAGCTTCACTCCGGGACAGGTCTCTGGAAACACCATATATTTT. This codes for CASSFTPGQVSGNTIYF.

The J gene is TRBJ1-2, the V gene TRBV6-5; 7 bases fit TRBD1. CDR1 is MNHEY, CDR2 SVGAGI, per germline. This CDR3 is 13 amino acids long. J gave up 7 bases and V 6 bases, and 8 bases lay outside the gene matches. The CDR3, as DNA: TGTGCCAGCAGCGACAGGGCGGTAGGTGGCTACACCTTC. This sequence encodes CASSDRAVGGYTF.

The gene calls are TRBV30 and TRBJ1-2; weak D call: TRBD1 (5 bases). V was shortened by 0 bases and J by 3 bases, with 8 bases between the two germline ends. This CDR3 has 13 amino acids. CDR1 is GTSNPN and CDR2 is SVGIG in the germline V gene (reference sequence). Here the CDR3 DNA reads TGTGCCTGGAGTGTAGGGGCCTACTATGGCTACACCTTC. As protein: CAWSVGAYYGYTF.

The V and J genes are TRBV3-1 (or the pseudogene TRBV3-2) and TRBJ2-7, with 12 bases identical to TRBD2. Germline V lookup: CDR1 LGHDT, CDR2 YNNKEL (reference sequence). The CDR3 extends over 15 amino acids. Germline trimming cut 4 bases from V and 6 bases from J; bases unmatched to any gene: 7. For the CDR3, the DNA is TGTGCCAGCAGCCGAACTACTAGCGGGGGGCTCGAGCAGTACTTC. This translates into CASSRTTSGGLEQYF.

J is TRBJ2-7 and V is TRBV10-2; TRBD2 might be the D (5 bases). V was shortened by 6 bases and J by 3 bases, with 12 bases between the two germline ends. The CDR3 sequence is 13 residues long. Germline values: CDR1 WSHSY, CDR2 SAAADI. The chain's CDR3 is CASSPSLLYEQYF. CDR3 in DNA: TGCGCCAGCAGCCCTAGCTTACTCTACGAGCAGTACTTC.

Regarding this clone: In the same sample, other DNA sequences code for this CDR3. The chain recombines TRBV20-1 with TRBJ1-4; D unresolved. The CDR3 is made up of 11 amino acids. Germline loops: CDR1 DFQATT, CDR2 SNEGSKA (reference sequence). The V and J ends lost 2 bases and 8 bases respectively, with 6 bases between them. CDR3 nucleotides: TGCAGTGCTAGAAGAGGGGAAAAACTGTTTTTT. Translation gives CSARRGEKLFF.

The rearrangement links TRBV30 to TRBJ2-2; 7 nucleotides line up with TRBD1. The CDR3 sequence is 13 residues long. V gave up 3 bases and J gave up 6 bases; unmatched junction bases: 4. Germline CDR1 and CDR2: GTSNPN and SVGIG (reference sequence). The CDR3 loop reads CAWSFDRAGELFF. CDR3 nucleotide sequence: TGTGCCTGGAGCTTTGACAGGGCCGGGGAGCTGTTTTTT.

The chain combines TRBV5-1 with TRBJ2-3, with 13 bases fitting TRBD2. Looked up from germline, CDR1 is SGHRS and CDR2 is YFSETQ. The V segment lost 0 bases and the J segment 0 bases; nucleotides outside the gene matches: 1. The CDR3 sequence is 17 residues long. The CDR3 nucleotides are TGCGCCAGCAGCTTGGGACTAGCGGGGGGAAGCACAGATACGCAGTATTTT. Protein product: CASSLGLAGGSTDTQYF. Full variable domain (rest looked up from reference TRBV5-1 and TRBJ2-3): KAGVTQTPRYLIKTRGQQVTLSCSPISGHRSVSWYQQTPGQGLQFLFEYFSETQRNKGNFPGRFSGRQFSNSRSEMNVSTLELGDSALYLCASSLGLAGGSTDTQYFGPGTRLTVL.

The chain recombines TRBV7-3 with TRBJ2-3; unclear D gene. V was pared by 5 bases and J by 0 bases, with 12 bases between. The CDR3 covers 15 residues. CDR1 is SGHTA and CDR2 is FQGTGA in the germline V gene. CDR3: CASSPTSTSTDTQYF. The CDR3 DNA follows: TGTGCCAGCAGCCCGACATCCACTAGCACAGATACGCAGTATTTT. Full variable domain (missing parts from reference TRBV7-3 and TRBJ2-3): GAGVSQTPSNKVTEKGKYVELRCDPISGHTALYWYRQSLGQGPEFLIYFQGTGAADDSGLPNDRFFAVRPEGSVSTLKIQRTERGDSAVYLCASSPTSTSTDTQYFGPGTRLTVL.

The chain couples TRBV19 to TRBJ2-7; 8 bases align to TRBD1. The CDR3 length is 15 residues. CDR1 is LNHDA, CDR2 SQIVND, per germline (reference sequence). V trimming: 4 bases; J trimming: 5 bases; junction bases outside the gene matches: 10. The CDR3 here is CASSNDETGVHEQYF. The CDR3 nucleotides are TGTGCCAGTAGTAACGACGAGACAGGGGTCCACGAGCAGTACTTC.

The gene calls are TRBV6-5 and TRBJ2-7; tentative D call: TRBD1 (6 bases). This CDR3 contains 14 residues. CDR1 and CDR2 from the germline V gene are MNHEY and SVGAGI. V lost 8 bases and J 3 bases, leaving 17 bases between the germline ends. The CDR3 region is CASGSAGVLYEQYF. For the CDR3, the DNA is TGTGCCAGCGGGTCAGCAGGGGTCCTCTACGAGCAGTACTTC.

The chain is built from TRBV12-3 or TRBV12-4 and TRBJ1-4; 8 nucleotides agree with TRBD1. Losses at the gene ends were 5 bases for V and 8 bases for J; bases not matched to a gene: 4. The CDR3 totals 13 residues. CDR3 in DNA: TGTGCCAGCAGTGCCCGGACAGGGGAAAAACTGTTTTTT. Protein sequence: CASSARTGEKLFF.

The genes are TRBV19 and TRBJ1-5; 8 nucleotides match TRBD1. J gave up 4 bases and V 7 bases, and 12 bases lay outside the gene matches. The V gene's germline CDR1 is LNHDA and CDR2 SQIVND (reference sequence). The CDR3 is made up of 16 amino acids. CDR3 bases: TGTGCCAGTAATACCATCGGACAGGGAGAGAATCAGCCCCAGCATTTT. It is translated as CASNTIGQGENQPQHF.

This chain links TRBV6-5 with TRBJ1-1, with 8 bases matching TRBD1. V was clipped by 0 bases and J by 1 base; unmatched bases: 4. Germline-derived CDR1 and CDR2 are MNHEY and SVGAGI. The CDR3 loop spans 16 amino acids. The CDR3: CASSYSRTGSNTEAFF. CDR3 DNA: TGTGCCAGCAGTTACTCGAGGACAGGGTCGAACACTGAAGCTTTCTTT.